These T cell receptor beta chains were read from a single sample in a study of Graves' ophthalmopathy and Graves' hyperthyroidism. TCRdb re-derived calls from the multiplex PCR reads in MiXCR, one entry per CDR3 protein. The table lists 200,000 to 250,000 distinct CDR3 sequences, roughly a fifth of them singletons. The specimen sequenced was peripheral blood. These receptors were collected from a woman between 50 and 59 years old with Graves' ophthalmopathy. CDR3s include the opening cysteine and the closing phenylalanine or tryptophan. The D gene is left open where the match is weak. Rows may omit the clone size; those that give it use once, few, many or a size class.

V gene,J gene,D gene,clone size,CDR3 protein,CDR3 DNA
TRBV7-9,TRBJ2-2,-,few,CASSPRTDTGELFF,TGTGCCAGCAGCCCCCGGACGGACACCGGGGAGCTGTTTTTT
TRBV2,TRBJ1-1,-,-,CASSEYGGNTEAFF,TGTGCCAGCAGTGAATATGGGGGGAACACTGAAGCTTTCTTT
TRBV28,TRBJ2-5,-,many,CASSHDGIQETQYF,TGTGCCAGCAGCCACGACGGAATCCAAGAGACCCAGTACTTC
TRBV7-8,TRBJ2-5,TRBD1,-,CASSSPEYRGLLKTQYF,TGTGCCAGCAGCTCACCGGAGTACAGGGGCCTCCTTAAGACCCAGTACTTC
TRBV12-3/TRBV12-4,TRBJ1-6,-,-,CASSMTGNNSPLHF,TGTGCCAGCAGTATGACAGGCAATAATTCACCCCTCCACTTT
TRBV20-1,TRBJ2-7,TRBD2,many,CSAGTSGNPYEQYF,TGCAGTGCTGGGACTAGCGGGAACCCCTACGAGCAGTACTTC
TRBV2,TRBJ2-7,TRBD2,many,CASRTGLAESYEQYF,TGTGCCAGCAGAACCGGACTAGCGGAAAGTTACGAGCAGTACTTC
TRBV6-1,TRBJ2-5,-,many,CASRNPSETQYF,TGTGCCAGCAGAAACCCTTCGGAGACCCAGTACTTC
TRBV6-1,TRBJ1-3,-,many,CASSEGGPNTIYF,TGTGCCAGCAGTGAGGGTGGACCTAACACCATATATTTT
TRBV30,TRBJ2-7,-,once,CAGTGQHYEQYF,TGTGCTGGAACGGGACAACATTACGAGCAGTACTTC
TRBV5-1,TRBJ1-1,-,-,CASSLVQGEGGTEAFF,TGCGCCAGCAGCTTGGTACAGGGAGAGGGGGGGACTGAAGCTTTCTTT
TRBV12-3/TRBV12-4,TRBJ1-5,-,many,CASSPNLGAPQHF,TGTGCCAGCAGTCCCAACTTAGGGGCGCCCCAGCATTTT
TRBV20-1,TRBJ2-7,TRBD1,many,CSVRTGGLYEQYF,TGCAGTGTTAGGACAGGGGGCTTGTACGAGCAGTACTTC
TRBV14,TRBJ2-7,TRBD2,many,CASSKILSGGNEQYF,TGTGCCAGCAGCAAGATTTTATCGGGGGGTAACGAGCAGTACTTC
TRBV11-1,TRBJ2-2,-,-,CASSNNPTDGTGELFF,TGTGCCAGCAGCAACAACCCGACGGACGGAACCGGGGAGCTGTTTTTT
TRBV27,TRBJ2-7,-,many,CASSQRRAAYEQYF,TGTGCCAGCAGTCAACGCAGGGCAGCCTACGAGCAGTACTTC
TRBV7-2,TRBJ1-6,-,many,CASSPDHGPSPLHF,TGTGCCAGCAGCCCGGACCACGGACCTTCACCCCTCCACTTT
TRBV6-1,TRBJ2-7,TRBD1,many,CATIKTGGWEQYF,TGTGCCACCATAAAGACAGGGGGTTGGGAGCAGTACTTC
TRBV6-1,TRBJ1-5,TRBD1,many,CASSAHGTGYGNQPQHF,TGTGCCAGCAGTGCCCACGGGACAGGGTATGGCAATCAGCCCCAGCATTTT
TRBV12-3/TRBV12-4,TRBJ2-7,-,many,CASSLALGEQYF,TGTGCCAGCAGTTTAGCGTTGGGGGAGCAGTACTTC
TRBV5-1,TRBJ2-2,-,few,CASSSEFANTGELFF,TGCGCCAGCAGCTCCGAGTTCGCGAACACCGGGGAGCTGTTTTTT
TRBV5-4,TRBJ1-5,-,-,CASSLGGANSNQPQHF,TGTGCCAGCAGCTTGGGAGGGGCTAATAGCAATCAGCCCCAGCATTTT
TRBV5-1,TRBJ1-2,-,few,CASSLEHGNWYGYTF,TGCGCCAGCAGCTTGGAGCATGGAAATTGGTATGGCTACACCTTC
TRBV19,TRBJ1-3,-,-,CASTELSGNTIYF,TGTGCCAGCACAGAGCTCTCTGGAAACACCATATATTTT
TRBV19,TRBJ2-2,-,few,CASSTGQGGELFF,TGTGCCAGTAGCACGGGCCAAGGCGGGGAGCTGTTTTTT
TRBV12-3/TRBV12-4,TRBJ2-1,-,many,CASSRLTGSYNEQFF,TGTGCCAGCAGCAGACTTACTGGCTCCTACAATGAGCAGTTCTTC
TRBV19,TRBJ2-2,TRBD2,many,CASRWSGRGGDTGELFF,TGTGCCAGTAGATGGAGTGGGAGGGGCGGAGACACCGGGGAGCTGTTTTTT
TRBV4-1,TRBJ1-2,TRBD1,once,CASSQDFTGDGYTF,TGCGCCAGCAGCCAAGATTTCACAGGGGATGGCTACACCTTC
TRBV28,TRBJ2-5,TRBD1,many,CASIGTGLKTQYF,TGTGCCAGCATAGGGACAGGCTTGAAGACCCAGTACTTC
TRBV5-1,TRBJ2-5,TRBD2,many,CASSLLASGGQETQYF,TGCGCCAGCAGCTTGTTGGCTAGCGGAGGGCAAGAGACCCAGTACTTC
TRBV6-5,TRBJ2-6,-,many,CASSYSPSRTNVLTF,TGTGCCAGCAGTTACTCCCCCTCCCGGACCAACGTCCTGACTTTC
TRBV28,TRBJ2-1,TRBD2,many,CASSLASGTTYNEQFF,TGTGCCAGCAGTTTGGCTAGCGGGACCACCTACAATGAGCAGTTCTTC
TRBV2,TRBJ1-5,TRBD1,many,CASSVTGGAGQPQHF,TGTGCCAGCAGTGTGACAGGGGGCGCGGGGCAGCCCCAGCATTTT